The entry that follows covers one T cell receptor beta chain sequence. The method was immunoSEQ multiplex PCR; TCRdb's version includes in-frame clones alone and lacks a portion of them. The table lists roughly 68,000 clones, 81% of them singletons. V shed 6 bases and J 9 bases; nucleotides not matched to a gene: 8. The germline V gene encodes CDR1 KGHSH and CDR2 LQKENI. This CDR3 spans 14 amino acids. This sample was included in a study of blood T cell repertoires in COVID-19. Turning to the study itself: PBMCs, B-cell-depleted T cells, or T cells were the source of the cDNA or gDNA that made up the material.

This rearrangement joins TRBV18 to TRBJ2-1; 10 bases are shared with TRBD2. Sequences were obtained from peripheral blood. The TCR sequence derives from a human donor in a cohort sampled during active COVID-19. This chain's CDR3 is CASSPLAGDGEQFF. The CDR3, as DNA: TGTGCCAGCTCCCCGCTAGCGGGAGATGGTGAGCAGTTCTTC.